This T cell receptor (beta chain) is drawn from a study of blood T cell repertoires in COVID-19. At the level of the study: Italy, Spain and the United States were the sources of the convalescent and acute COVID-19 samples. T cells, B-cell-depleted T cells, or PBMCs supplied cDNA or gDNA.

Profiled with immunoSEQ multiplex PCR; TCRdb holds only in-frame clones, not every one. This sample has under 500,000 clones, with roughly nine tenths found just once. This clone was detected a few times. The study recruited people aged 18 to 89 years across 24 US areas. Cohort allocation depended upon clinical history that participants reported. Trimming stripped 4 bases from V and 7 bases from J, with 13 bases between. CDR1 is SGHNT and CDR2 is YENEEA in the germline V gene. The CDR3 is 13 residues long. This TCR was sampled from a woman under 30 with acute COVID-19. The chain is built from TRBV11-3 and TRBJ1-1; D unresolved. Sequenced input: PBMCs or T cells enriched from blood (not recorded which). Here the CDR3 reads CASSSNSGDEAFF. The CDR3 bases are TGTGCCAGCAGCTCTAATTCGGGAGATGAAGCTTTCTTT. Filled out from reference TRBV11-3 and TRBJ1-1, the complete variable domain reads EAGVVQSPRYKIIEKKQPVAFWCNPISGHNTLYWYLQNLGQGPELLIRYENEEAVDDSQLPKDRFSAERLKGVDSTLKIQPAELGDSAVYLCASSSNSGDEAFFGQGTRLTVV.